A single sample gave rise to the 24 T cell receptor beta chains below, sequenced in a study of blood T cell repertoires in COVID-19. The repertoire was sequenced with immunoSEQ multiplex PCR; TCRdb's copy has only in-frame clones and lacks some. The data contain about 9,200 clones, roughly nine tenths of them singletons. Material: peripheral blood. The receptors shown here come from a man aged 55 to 69 with acute or convalescent COVID-19.

The chain employs TRBV19 and TRBJ1-1, with a possible D match to TRBD1 (6 bases). Germline loops: CDR1 LNHDA, CDR2 SQIVND (reference sequence). The V end lost 7 bases, the J end lost 1 base, and 34 bases lay between the germline ends. The length of the CDR3 is 21 residues. The CDR3 bases are TGTGCCAGTAAATCAAACAGGGCAGTAACCCATAGGAGATTATGGAACACTGAAGCTTTCTTT. As protein: CASKSNRAVTHRRLWNTEAFF.

The rearrangement uses TRBV7-9 and TRBJ2-5; TRBD2 is a possible D gene (6 bases). V shed 0 bases and J shed 4 bases, with 6 bases lying between them. This CDR3 region has 13 residues. In germline, CDR1 is SEHNR, CDR2 FQNEAQ (reference sequence). The CDR3 sequence: CASSLAGGETQYF. CDR3 sequence (DNA): TGTGCCAGCAGCTTAGCGGGGGGAGAGACCCAGTACTTC.

This chain joins TRBV19 and TRBJ1-1, with D tentatively TRBD1 (6 bases). V was trimmed by 8 bases and J by 1 base, leaving 11 bases between them. The CDR3 has 13 residues. CDR1 LNHDA and CDR2 SQIVND come from the germline V gene (reference sequence). The CDR3 sequence is CASGSQGNTEAFF. As DNA, the CDR3 is TGTGCCAGTGGTTCACAGGGGAACACTGAAGCTTTCTTT.

This chain links TRBV29-1 with TRBJ1-1; D ambiguous. V was trimmed by 0 bases and J by 4 bases, leaving 12 bases between them. The CDR3 sequence is 14 residues long. The germline V gene has CDR1 SQVTM and CDR2 ANQGSEA. This chain's CDR3 is CSVEDHEIATEAFF. In DNA form, the CDR3 reads TGCAGCGTTGAAGATCACGAGATTGCCACTGAAGCTTTCTTT.

Remarks on this clone: The identical CDR3 is also encoded by other nucleotide sequences in the sample. This chain uses TRBV5-1 with TRBJ2-3; 13 nucleotides agree with TRBD2. V lost 4 bases, J lost 4 bases, and 3 bases stayed unmatched. CDR1 and CDR2 from the germline V gene are SGHRS and YFSETQ. CDR3 size: 15 residues. This chain's CDR3 is CASSRTSGRADTQYF. In DNA form, the CDR3 reads TGCGCCAGCAGCCGGACTAGCGGGAGAGCAGATACGCAGTATTTT.

The rearrangement links TRBV21-1 to TRBJ2-1; the table's D call, TRBD2, has no DNA check behind it. TRBV21-1 is a known pseudogene. The CDR3 loop spans 13 amino acids. CDR3 residues: CASSEIDAVEQFF. DNA of the CDR3: TGTGCCAGCAGCGAAATCGACGCGGTAGAGCAGTTCTTC.

The chain has TRBV7-2 and TRBJ1-5; TRBD1 might be the D (6 bases). The ends were cut back, 6 bases at V and 5 bases at J, with 11 bases in the middle. Germline lookup yields CDR1 SGHTA and CDR2 FQGNSA. The CDR3 totals 13 residues. The CDR3 DNA reads TGTGCCAGCAGATCAGGGGACCATCAGCCCCAGCATTTT. Translated, it gives CASRSGDHQPQHF. Together with reference TRBV7-2 and TRBJ1-5, the CDR3 gives the full variable domain: GAGVSQSPSNKVTEKGKDVELRCDPISGHTALYWYRQSLGQGLEFLIYFQGNSAPDKSGLPSDRFSAERTGGSVSTLTIQRTQQEDSAVYLCASRSGDHQPQHFGDGTRLSIL.

The chain employs TRBV7-3 and TRBJ2-1; 8 bases align to TRBD2. Losses at the gene ends were 2 bases for V and 4 bases for J; bases not matched to a gene: 10. Germline assignment: CDR1 SGHTA and CDR2 FQGTGA. The CDR3 extends over 17 amino acids. Here the CDR3 DNA reads TGTGCCAGCAGCTTACGGGGGGGCTTCTCCCCGTACAATGAGCAGTTCTTC. This gives the protein CASSLRGGFSPYNEQFF.

In this sample, this clone turned up once. The CDR3 sequence: CASRGLAGELTGELFF. The CDR3 coding sequence is TGTGCCAGCAGGGGACTAGCGGGAGAACTCACCGGGGAGCTGTTTTTT. The chain couples TRBV7-8 to TRBJ2-2, with 14 bases fitting TRBD2. The CDR3 runs to 16 residues. The germline gives CDR1 SGHVS, CDR2 FQNEAQ. The junction had 4 bases not matched to a gene; V was cut back by 6 bases and J by 4 bases.

This chain connects TRBV7-9 to TRBJ2-2; D is possibly TRBD2 (6 bases). The CDR3 runs to 13 residues. The V end lost 4 bases, the J end lost 6 bases, and 9 bases lay between the germline ends. The germline V gene encodes CDR1 SEHNR and CDR2 FQNEAQ (reference sequence). CDR3 sequence reads: CASSSSGAGELFF. CDR3 DNA sequence: TGTGCCAGCAGCTCCTCGGGAGCCGGGGAGCTGTTTTTT.

The chain uses TRBV2 and TRBJ1-2, with 8 bases matching TRBD1. The ends lost 4 bases at V and 5 bases at J; junction bases unmatched: 9. The length of the CDR3 is 15 residues. CDR1 and CDR2 from the germline V gene are SNHLY and FYNNEI. The CDR3 region is CASSGRDRIVYGYTF. The CDR3 DNA follows: TGTGCCAGCAGTGGACGGGACAGGATTGTTTATGGCTACACCTTC.

V gene TRBV7-9 combines with J gene TRBJ2-6; TRBD1 matches 12 bases. This CDR3 spans 19 amino acids. Germline V gene lookup returns CDR1 SEHNR and CDR2 FQNEAQ (reference sequence). The ends lost 5 bases at V and 3 bases at J; junction bases unmatched: 11. CDR3 sequence reads: CASSGLPGQGAFGANVLTF. CDR3 in DNA: TGTGCCAGCAGCGGACTACCGGGACAGGGGGCATTTGGGGCCAACGTCCTGACTTTC.

The V gene is TRBV3-1 (or the pseudogene TRBV3-2), the J gene TRBJ1-1; no clear D. CDR3 size: 16 residues. Trimming removed 0 bases at V and 3 bases at J, with 14 bases between. Germline V gene lookup returns CDR1 LGHDT and CDR2 YNNKEL (reference sequence). The chain's CDR3 is CASSQDAGDEDTEAFF. In nucleotides, the CDR3 is TGTGCCAGCAGCCAAGATGCCGGGGATGAAGACACTGAAGCTTTCTTT.

On this clone itself: The germline gene is not matched at one end of the junction; a read error may be the cause. The chain employs TRBV5-1 and TRBJ2-1; D not certain. This CDR3 has 12 amino acids. The germline CDR1 and CDR2 sequences are SGHRS and YFSETQ. CDR3 sequence: CASSKPYNEQFF. The DNA of the CDR3 is TGCGCCAGCAGCAAACCCTATAATGAGCAGTTCTTC.

This clone was seen only once. This rearrangement joins TRBV7-6 to TRBJ2-2; TRBD2 might be the D (5 bases). The CDR3 is 16 residues long. V was trimmed by 2 bases and J by 3 bases, leaving 13 bases between them. The germline gives CDR1 SGHVS, CDR2 FNYEAQ. For the CDR3, the DNA is TGTGCCAGCAGCTTATCTGGGGAGTCAGACACCGGGGAGCTGTTTTTT. Its protein product is CASSLSGESDTGELFF.

The CDR3 DNA follows: TGTGCCAGCAGGTCGGGGACAGGAGTCACTGAAGCTTTCTTT. Translating gives CASRSGTGVTEAFF. The gene calls are TRBV9 and TRBJ1-1; 8 bases are a match to TRBD1. Germline V lookup: CDR1 SGDLS, CDR2 YYNGEE. CDR3 size: 14 residues. V shed 5 bases and J 4 bases; nucleotides not matched to a gene: 7.

The rearrangement uses TRBV9 and TRBJ1-1, with no clear D. The CDR3 contains 13 residues. CDR1 and CDR2 from the germline V gene are SGDLS and YYNGEE. The V gene lost 0 bases and the J gene lost 4 bases, with 7 bases spanning the gap. CDR3 nucleotide sequence: TGTGCCAGCAGCGTAGTAACAGCCACTGAAGCTTTCTTT. Its protein is CASSVVTATEAFF.

J is TRBJ2-1 and V is TRBV7-9; tentatively, D is TRBD1 (5 bases). The CDR3 has 16 residues. V was trimmed by 1 base and J by 8 bases, leaving 18 bases between them. The germline V gene has CDR1 SEHNR and CDR2 FQNEAQ (reference sequence). CDR3 in amino acids: CASSLESRVTGDEQFF. DNA for the CDR3: TGTGCCAGCAGCTTAGAGTCCAGGGTGACGGGCGATGAGCAGTTCTTC. The full variable domain, in which reference TRBV7-9 and TRBJ2-1 provide the parts outside the CDR3, is DTGVSQNPRHKITKRGQNVTFRCDPISEHNRLYWYRQTLGQGPEFLTYFQNEAQLEKSRLLSDRFSAERPKGSFSTLEIQRTEQGDSAMYLCASSLESRVTGDEQFFGPGTRLTVL.

This chain connects TRBV27 to TRBJ1-2; 8 bases are a match to TRBD1. V was clipped by 5 bases and J by 6 bases; unmatched bases: 11. This CDR3 region has 15 residues. Germline assignment: CDR1 MNHEY and CDR2 SMNVEV (reference sequence). The CDR3 coding sequence is TGTGCCAGCAGTCTGGGGACAGGCTCCAGGGATGGCTACACCTTC. This gives the protein CASSLGTGSRDGYTF.

The count of this clone is one. V usage is TRBV4-2 and J usage is TRBJ2-2, with 7 nucleotides matching TRBD1. CDR1 and CDR2 from the germline V gene are LGHNA and YNFKEQ. J lost 1 base, V lost 2 bases, and 4 bases had no gene match. This CDR3 spans 16 amino acids. The CDR3 DNA reads TGTGCCAGCAGCCAAACAGGGGATGGGAACACCGGGGAGCTGTTTTTT. Amino acid sequence: CASSQTGDGNTGELFF.

The chain recombines TRBV19 with TRBJ1-5; D gene unclear. Germline assignment: CDR1 LNHDA and CDR2 SQIVND (reference sequence). This CDR3 is 13 amino acids long. The V gene lost 5 bases and the J gene lost 1 base, with 6 bases spanning the gap. The chain's CDR3 is CASSPGSNQPQHF. CDR3 nucleotides: TGTGCCAGTAGTCCGGGAAGCAATCAGCCCCAGCATTTT.

The chain links TRBV4-1 to TRBJ2-5, with TRBD1 identical over 12 bases. V lost 0 bases, J lost 7 bases, and 6 bases stayed unmatched. CDR3 size: 16 residues. Germline V CDR1 and CDR2: MGHRA, YSYEKL. CDR3 region: CASSQDGTGGLGTQYF. In DNA form, the CDR3 reads TGCGCCAGCAGCCAAGATGGGACAGGGGGCTTGGGGACCCAGTACTTC.

This clone was observed a handful of times. The rearrangement joins TRBV9 to TRBJ2-2; TRBD2 is a possible D gene (5 bases). The V end lost 2 bases, the J end lost 5 bases, and 7 bases lay between the germline ends. This CDR3 comprises 13 residues. Germline V gene data show CDR1 as SGDLS and CDR2 as YYNGEE. CDR3 sequence reads: CASSVIATGELFF. CDR3 nucleotide sequence: TGTGCCAGCAGCGTTATAGCGACCGGGGAGCTGTTTTTT.

V is TRBV7-2 and J is TRBJ2-7, with a weak D call TRBD1 (5 bases). The V end was cut by 1 base, the J end by 3 bases, with 13 bases between. The CDR3 runs 15 residues. Germline CDR1 and CDR2: SGHTA and FQGNSA. The CDR3 nucleotides read TGTGCCAGCAGCTTAGGGCCAGGACAAGGCTACGAGCAGTACGTC. It encodes CASSLGPGQGYEQYV.